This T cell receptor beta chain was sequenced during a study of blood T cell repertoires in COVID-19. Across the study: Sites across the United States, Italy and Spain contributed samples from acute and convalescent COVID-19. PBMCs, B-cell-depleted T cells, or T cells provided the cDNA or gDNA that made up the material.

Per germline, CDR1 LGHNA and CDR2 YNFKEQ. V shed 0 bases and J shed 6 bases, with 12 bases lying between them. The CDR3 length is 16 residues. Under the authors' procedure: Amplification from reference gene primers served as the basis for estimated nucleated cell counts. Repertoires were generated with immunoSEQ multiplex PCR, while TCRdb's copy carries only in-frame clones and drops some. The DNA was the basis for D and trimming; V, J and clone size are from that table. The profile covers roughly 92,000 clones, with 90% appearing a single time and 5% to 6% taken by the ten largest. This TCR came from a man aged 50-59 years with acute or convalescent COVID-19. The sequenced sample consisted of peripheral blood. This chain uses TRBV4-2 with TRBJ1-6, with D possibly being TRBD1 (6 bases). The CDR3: CASSQDRGGGNSPLHF. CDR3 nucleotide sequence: TGTGCCAGCAGCCAAGACAGGGGAGGGGGTAATTCACCCCTCCACTTT.